This section outlines one T cell receptor (beta chain) sequence together with its context. Its antigen has not been determined. Nothing much larger sits one base from this clone, and base qualities are not available. CDR1 MNHEY and CDR2 SMNVEV are derived from the germline V gene (reference sequence). V is trimmed back by 5 bases and J by 10 bases, and the junction contains 2 bases that no gene match accounts for. Spanning cysteine to phenylalanine, the CDR3 consists of 14 amino acids. The kept DNA is CDR3 alone, 42 bases in frame from the first base. The library was prepared using the immunoSEQ multiplex PCR assay. The multiplex PCR relied on a mix of 60 forward primers for TCR Vbeta segments and 13 reverse primers for TCR Jbeta segments. Amplification of the CDR3 region of rearranged TCR beta genes was performed with a multiplex PCR assay on genomic DNA. On the Illumina HiSeq System, the amplified TCR beta libraries were sequenced as 87-base-pair reads. In the source study's methods: A later analysis counted some 74 million unique TCR beta chains across the 650 to 800 repertoires, and around 9.9 million of these chains were shared by at least two donors. To remove PCR and sequencing errors, raw reads were error-corrected and collapsed into unique sequences using a nearest-neighbor algorithm that merged closely related sequences. V, D and J gene segments were assigned by aligning CDR3 sequences to IMGT reference sequences. For a sequence to be retained, a match of at least six nucleotides was required to both a V gene segment and a J gene segment. Rearrangements were called productive when the CDR3 lacked stop codons and stayed in frame with V and J; all others were non-productive. CDR3 was defined according to IMGT convention as the region running from the second conserved V-encoded cysteine to the conserved J-encoded phenylalanine. The earlier analysis of 500 to 750 of the donors excluded any sequence lacking an unambiguous match to a single V gene segment. In an earlier analysis of approximately 550 of the donors, V segments were called functional above 56.7% productive rearrangements and were called segregating when the between-donor standard deviation exceeded 5%. To diagnose cytomegalovirus status from the catalog of TCR beta chain sequences, a statistical classification framework was built. V and J gene assignment, in a later analysis, came from comparing TCR nucleotide sequences with IMGT/GENE-DB human TR gene sequences. In a later analysis, CDR3 sequences and most-parsimonious VDJ recombination scenarios were assigned using the TCRdist pipeline. In a later analysis, every TCR beta chain was defined by the combination of its CDR3 amino acid sequence and its V-gene family, and reads without a unique V-gene family were dropped. As a way to deal with suspected cross-contamination and a sequencing artifact, a later analysis dropped approximately 590 nucleotide sequences that were highly shared and had low generation probability. For each public chain, a later analysis derived a clonal expansion index from normalized ranks of inferred template counts within each repertoire. Generation probabilities in a later analysis came from a VDJ recombination model fitted to out-of-frame rearrangements, and those results were checked against IGoR. Hypergeometric tests were used in a later analysis to score TCR-TCR, TCR-HLA and TCR-CMV co-occurrence, with a repertoire-size bias correction applied to the TCR pairs. In a later analysis, false discovery rates were estimated by permuting HLA or CMV assignments 20 times. In a later analysis, co-occurring TCRs were grouped using DBSCAN, and TCRdist sequence similarity was added for clustering within HLA-allele-positive subsets. Co-occurrence clustering excluded repertoires with fewer than 30,000 or more than 120,000 public chains, plus five with anomalous nucleotide sharing. TCRdb limited this immuneACCESS table to in-frame rearrangements with V and J called. A share of clones is missing; checked studies link under half to unresolved V genes, and the rest is unexplained. That table is the source of V, J and clone size, and D and trimming were worked out from the DNA. This sample is represented by some 140,000 clones; roughly 77% of them were singletons. The top ten constitute roughly 7.7% of the sample.

These data belong to a study of cytomegalovirus exposure and HLA in healthy donors (dated by TCRdb to 2016 to 2017). Regarding the research as a whole: According to an earlier analysis of 587 of the donors, about 179 million T cells yielded roughly 110 million unique TCR beta sequences and around 280 Gb of sequence data. A later analysis re-analyzed previously published TCR beta repertoires from about 730 donors and added high-resolution HLA genotyping to study TCR occurrence patterns. An early release that covered about 640 HLA-typed donors contained approximately 300 gigabases of sequencing data and tens of millions of unique TCR sequences. Along with the roughly 670-subject first cohort, a separate validation cohort of roughly 110 different subjects was used. Every discovery cohort repertoire had been produced on one sequencing platform. Among the roughly 400 genotyped donors, more than 70% belonged to the genetic ancestry cluster associated with self-reported Caucasian donors. Class I and class II HLA loci were covered by the typing at four-digit resolution. The number of donors typed differed by locus, with 629-630 for A, B, C, DRB1 and DQB1, roughly 520 for DQA1, over 600 for DPA1, and around 450 for DPB1. To predict cytomegalovirus infection status, the study combined high-throughput TCR immunosequencing, statistical association of individual TCRs with disease status, and machine learning. Across about 370 genotyped donors of the cohort, an average of roughly 200,000 unique TCR beta nucleotide sequences per donor were sequenced, and approximately 19% of those sequences were non-productive. A handful of DR-DQ haplotypes were handled as single units for association and clustering because linkage in the cohort was strong. In the later analysis, no new phenotypic data were used to find candidate immune exposures; instead, reliance was placed on TCR beta sequences and their occurrence across donors. An earlier analysis of 500 to 750 of the donors applied high-throughput TCR beta sequencing to assess whether each TCR beta V gene segment acted as functional or pseudogenic. Donor age, sex, ethnicity and CMV serostatus were compiled together with the repertoire data. A later genetic analysis used genome-wide SNP genotypes for about 65% of the roughly 700 donors, treating that subset as a discovery cohort. The aim of the study was to test whether cataloging public T cell receptors could identify signatures of past pathogen exposure. The T cell repertoires of 666 subjects were profiled by immunosequencing and related to cytomegalovirus serostatus. What the study reported, not specific to this receptor: The classifier was reported to diagnose cytomegalovirus status with high specificity and sensitivity in both the original and validation cohorts. Compared with the approximately 700-donor mean, donors in an Asian-associated ancestry cluster had fewer N-insertions in productive TCRs, according to a later genetic analysis. Because HLA typing was missing for some donors at each locus, association tests included only the typed subset. According to the authors, the approach could potentially be generalized to other disease states and immunological phenotypes. Correlated functional status among segregating V segments might be attributable to linkage disequilibrium, but an unknown experimental factor could not be ruled out. According to a later analysis, most CMV-associated TCR beta chains appeared to be HLA-restricted, and the HLA associations seemed to be driven largely by CMV exposure. Presence/absence analyses assumed roughly uniform sequencing depth across donors, an assumption that may not hold. Specific HLA alleles were associated with roughly 16,000 TCR beta sequences at a false discovery rate of 0.05 in a later analysis. V-gene and J-gene trimming of TCR beta chains was associated with a missense DCLRE1C variant in a later genetic analysis, and the association was replicated in an independent cohort. The cohort was sequenced for TCR beta chains only, and without alpha or paired-chain data the features that could be detected were limited. Strong co-occurrence of HLA alleles, especially DR and DQ, made assigning TCR associations to individual alleles difficult. In a later analysis, HLA-associated TCR beta chains showed more clonal expansion and lower generation probabilities than non-associated chains that were equally common. Because counts were too low, seventeen rarely observed V segments, including chromosome 9 orphons, were left out of the earlier analysis of about 620 of the donors. Across donors, most TCR sequences were observed very rarely, whereas some public TCRs were present in many individuals. The 87-base-pair reads could not distinguish some IMGT-functional V segments, including TRBV6-2 and TRBV6-3, so those segments were excluded. An earlier analysis of around 600 of the donors showed that most TCR beta V segments appeared in productive rearrangements either about 87% or about 30% of the time, which broadly matched IMGT annotations. A group of highly shared sequence variants was considered likely to be a technical artifact of the sequencing pipeline. A few of the identified cytomegalovirus-associated TCR beta chains were confirmed in vitro to be specific for cytomegalovirus antigens. For the cohort, immune exposure information was limited to CMV serostatus. A total of fewer than 200 TCR beta chains were listed by the study as associated with cytomegalovirus. In a later analysis, the rate of TCR association differed among HLA loci, with DRB1 alleles having the most associated TCRs and HLA-C alleles having the fewest. A further reported finding was that TCR beta sequences accurately predicted the HLA-A and HLA-B alleles for most subjects in the first cohort. A later analysis reported that several top co-occurrence clusters appeared linked to parvovirus B19, influenza, CMV and Epstein-Barr virus.

In total, roughly 670 healthy bone marrow donors made up the cohort. Cohort members were all nominally healthy when sampled, although unrecorded immune exposures were likely present. The donor tested CMV seropositive, placing the donor among the 290 or so seropositive members of the cohort. A peripheral blood sample was provided by each donor, and peripheral blood mononuclear cells were used for TCR beta sequencing. The Qiagen DNeasy Blood Extraction Kit was used to extract genomic DNA from the blood cell samples. Specimen: PBMCs. This TCR was sampled from a man in his thirties or forties in good health and CMV-seropositive. The chain is made from TRBV27 and TRBJ2-1; TRBD2 fits 16 bases in the junction. The CDR3 protein is CASSPGLAGGEQFF. Here is the DNA: TGTGCCAGCAGTCCGGGACTAGCGGGAGGGGAGCAGTTCTTC.